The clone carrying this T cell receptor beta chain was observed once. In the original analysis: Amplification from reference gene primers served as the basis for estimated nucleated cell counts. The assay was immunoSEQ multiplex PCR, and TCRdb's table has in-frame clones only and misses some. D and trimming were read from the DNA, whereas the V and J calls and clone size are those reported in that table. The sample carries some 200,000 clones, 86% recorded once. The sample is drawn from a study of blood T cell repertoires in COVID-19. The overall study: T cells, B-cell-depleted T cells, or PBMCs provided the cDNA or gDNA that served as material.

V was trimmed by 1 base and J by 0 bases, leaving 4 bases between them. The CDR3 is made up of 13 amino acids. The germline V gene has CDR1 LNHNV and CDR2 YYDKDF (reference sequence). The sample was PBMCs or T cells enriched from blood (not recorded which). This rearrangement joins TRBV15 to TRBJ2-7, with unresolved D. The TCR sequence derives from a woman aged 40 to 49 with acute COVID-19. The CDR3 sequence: CATSRGHSYEQYF. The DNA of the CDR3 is TGTGCCACCAGCAGAGGTCACTCCTACGAGCAGTACTTC. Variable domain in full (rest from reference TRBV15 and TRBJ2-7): DAMVIQNPRYQVTQFGKPVTLSCSQTLNHNVMYWYQQKSSQAPKLLFHYYDKDFNNEADTPDNFQSRRPNTSFCFLDIRSPGLGDTAMYLCATSRGHSYEQYFGPGTRLTVT.